This T cell receptor (beta chain) derives from a study of response to subunit inactivated influenza vaccine. TCRdb itself ran the RT-PCR reads through MiXCR, one entry per CDR3 protein. The repertoire includes a few hundred thousand distinct CDR3 sequences, about 11% of them detected once, and approximately 9.9% sits in the top ten. The length of the CDR3 is 13 residues. The V segment lost 6 bases and the J segment 2 bases; nucleotides outside the gene matches: 6. Germline V lookup: CDR1 GTSNPN, CDR2 SVGIG (reference sequence). These data were likewise used in another study, on T cells expressing NK-cell markers. From that report: 5'RACE template switching built TCR beta cDNA with unique molecular identifiers. Anti-gamma-delta TCR antibody use in several experiments restricted sorting to alpha-beta TCR T cells. Top CD8+ clonotypes included the dominant CD3+CD56+NKG2C+ clonotypes in roughly 6 donors.

The chain combines TRBV30 with TRBJ2-5, with TRBD1 matching 7 bases. The sequences come from PBMCs from blood, collected on the day of vaccination. The sequence came from a man aged 45-60 years who received an inactivated influenza vaccine. The CDR3, as DNA: TGTGCCTGCACGACAGGGACACAAGAGACCCAGTACTTC. Its translation: CACTTGTQETQYF.